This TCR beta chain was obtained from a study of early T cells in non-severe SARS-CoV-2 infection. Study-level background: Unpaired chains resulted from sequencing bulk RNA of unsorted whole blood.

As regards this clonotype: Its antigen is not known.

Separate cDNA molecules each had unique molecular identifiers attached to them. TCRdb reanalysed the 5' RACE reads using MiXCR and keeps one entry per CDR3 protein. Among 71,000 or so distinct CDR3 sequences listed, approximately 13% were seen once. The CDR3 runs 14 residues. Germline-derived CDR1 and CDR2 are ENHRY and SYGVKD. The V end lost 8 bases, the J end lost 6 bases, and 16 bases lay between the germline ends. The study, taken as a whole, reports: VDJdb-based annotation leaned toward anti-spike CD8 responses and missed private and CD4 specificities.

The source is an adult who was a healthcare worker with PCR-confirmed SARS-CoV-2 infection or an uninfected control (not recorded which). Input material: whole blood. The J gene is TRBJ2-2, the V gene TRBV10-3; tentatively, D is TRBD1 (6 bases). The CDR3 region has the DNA TGTGCCATCGGGGCCATACAGGGCGCCGGGGAGCTGTTTTTT. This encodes CAIGAIQGAGELFF.